This paragraph reports one T cell receptor beta chain. The specificity of this receptor is unknown. The input lacks base qualities; no much larger clone sits a single base away. This sample stems from a study of control samples from healthy donors and cancer patients (dated by TCRdb to 2018 to 2020). Library preparation used the immunoSEQ multiplex PCR assay. The table comes from immuneACCESS by way of TCRdb, which keeps in-frame sequences with V and J called. Part of the clones is missing from these tables; in studies checked, under half for an unresolved V gene and the rest for unknown reasons. Within this sample are roughly 94,000 clones, with approximately 84% of them counted one time only. The top ten hold approximately 38% of the sample. The germline V and J ends show losses of 4 bases and 5 bases respectively, and no gene match explains 11 bases of the junction. From a lookup of the germline V gene, CDR1 and CDR2 are MGHRA and YSYEKL. The CDR3 measures 16 amino acids from cysteine to phenylalanine. The only DNA kept is the CDR3, 48 bases in frame from the first base.

This receptor chain uses TRBV4-1 and TRBJ2-7; 10 bases in between match TRBD1. The receptor was derived from a man aged 65 to 79 with lung cancer. The sequenced sample was PBMCs. At the DNA level, the sequence is TGCGCCAGCAGCCGGGTGCCGGGACAGGGGACCCACGAGCAGTACTTC. This translates into CASSRVPGQGTHEQYF.